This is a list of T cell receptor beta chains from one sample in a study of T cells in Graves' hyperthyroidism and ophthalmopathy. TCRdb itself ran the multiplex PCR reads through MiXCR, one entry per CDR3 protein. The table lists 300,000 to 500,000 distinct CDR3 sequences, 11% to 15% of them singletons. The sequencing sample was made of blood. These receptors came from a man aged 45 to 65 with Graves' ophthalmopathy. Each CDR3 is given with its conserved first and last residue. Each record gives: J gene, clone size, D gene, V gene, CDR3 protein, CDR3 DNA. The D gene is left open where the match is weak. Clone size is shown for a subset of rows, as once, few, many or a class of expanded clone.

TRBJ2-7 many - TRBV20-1 CSASRSDSGRRDEQYF TGCAGTGCTAGTAGGTCCGACTCCGGGCGTCGCGACGAGCAGTACTTC
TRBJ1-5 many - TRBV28 CASRFSGQFNQPQHF TGTGCCAGCAGATTTAGTGGACAGTTCAATCAGCCCCAGCATTTT
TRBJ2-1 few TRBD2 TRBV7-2 CASSLSEGTSGINEQFF TGTGCCAGCAGCTTAAGTGAAGGGACTAGCGGGATCAATGAGCAGTTCTTC
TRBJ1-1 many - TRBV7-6 CASSLGATTEAFF TGTGCCAGCAGCTTAGGGGCCACAACTGAAGCTTTCTTT
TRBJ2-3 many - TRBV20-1 CSARDSASTQYF TGCAGTGCTAGAGATTCCGCCTCTACGCAGTATTTT
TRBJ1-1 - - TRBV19 CASRTGGHTEAFF TGTGCCAGTAGGACGGGTGGGCACACTGAAGCTTTCTTT
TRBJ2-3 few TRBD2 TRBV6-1 CASIPTSGSTDTQYF TGTGCCAGCATCCCGACTAGCGGGAGCACAGATACGCAGTATTTT
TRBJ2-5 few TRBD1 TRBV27 CASSPRTGGEETQYF TGTGCCAGCAGTCCACGGACAGGGGGCGAGGAGACCCAGTACTTC
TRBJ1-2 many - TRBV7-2 CASSLLAEFYGYTF TGTGCCAGCAGCTTGTTAGCGGAATTTTATGGCTACACCTTC
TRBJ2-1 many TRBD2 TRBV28 CASSLEPGTRGNEQFF TGTGCCAGCAGTTTAGAGCCGGGGACTAGGGGCAATGAGCAGTTCTTC
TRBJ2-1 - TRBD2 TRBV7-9 CASSLAGTSGSYEQFF TGTGCCAGCAGCTTAGCCGGGACTAGCGGGAGTTATGAGCAGTTCTTC